This TCR beta chain comes out of a study of OX40 agonist ivuxolimab in advanced cancers. With respect to the entire study: Ivuxolimab, which targeted the costimulatory receptor OX40 (CD134), was an agonistic, fully human IgG2 monoclonal antibody. In the dose-escalation cohort, roughly 80% of patients were male, and the mean age was approximately 64 years, with a range of 23 to 79. Of the approximately 54 dose-escalation patients, hepatocellular carcinoma was present in approximately 20, melanoma in approximately 15, renal cell carcinoma in 9 and head and neck cancer in 9. Partial responses occurred in three dose-escalation patients: two with cutaneous melanoma and one with hepatocellular carcinoma. Peripheral TCRbeta sequencing aimed to test whether ivuxolimab altered TCR sequence diversity and caused clonal T-cell expansion. Prior anti-PD-1, anti-PD-L1 or anti-CTLA-4 therapy was permitted, and 30% to 45% of dose-escalation patients had received checkpoint inhibitors. The paper reports the monotherapy dose-escalation portion (N of about 54 patients) of the phase I ivuxolimab trial. Intravenous ivuxolimab was administered to patients every 2 weeks at six dose levels: 0.01, 0.1, 0.3, 1.5, 3 and 10 mg/kg.

To sequence the TCRbeta CDR3 region, genomic DNA was isolated from the sorted cells. TCRbeta CDR3 regions were sequenced using the immunoSEQ Assay. TCRdb mirrors the immuneACCESS table, restricted to in-frame sequences. Some clones are absent from its copies; in checked studies, under half trace to an unresolved V gene, and the reason for the others is unknown. For this sample the table gives about 22,000 clones, of which around 85% were detected only once. The top ten clones comprise roughly 28% of the sample. Overall study results and their limits: Clonal expansion of both CD4+ and CD8+ blood T cells was observed from baseline to week 6 at doses 0.1 to 3.0 mg/kg. After ivuxolimab, expanded clones were on average more numerous among CD8+ T cells than among CD4+ T cells. The antigen specificity of the peripheral T cells that underwent clonal expansion was not determined. Low levels of normalized T-cell clonal expansion were also seen in some nonresponding patients. Partial responders in the 0.1-3.0 mg/kg groups had among the lowest normalized peripheral clonal expansion, especially among CD8+ T cells.

Comments on this clone: This receptor's antigen is unknown. Per-base quality was not reported, and no clone a single base away is much larger than it.

Patients with a history of autoimmune disease or receiving systemic immunosuppression were excluded from the trial. In every dose cohort, peripheral blood was drawn for TCR sequencing at baseline, cycle 4 day 1, and cycle 7 day 1. Samples were obtained from an open-label, multicenter, first-in-human phase I dose-escalation trial of ivuxolimab. Adults with locally advanced or metastatic melanoma, renal cell carcinoma, hepatocellular carcinoma or head and neck squamous cell carcinoma were enrolled in the trial. CD4+ and CD8+ T cells were sorted separately from peripheral blood before TCR sequencing. The sample here was CD4+ or CD8+ T cells sorted from blood, taken in a trial of the OX40 agonist ivuxolimab. This TCR was recovered from an adult with an advanced solid tumor such as melanoma, head and neck, liver or kidney cancer.

For the CDR3, the sequence is CATSLRGLGSETQYF. The DNA sequence is as follows: TGTGCCACCAGCTTACGTGGACTAGGGAGCGAGACCCAGTACTTC. The V and J genes are TRBV15 and TRBJ2-5, with 7 bases aligning to TRBD2. The germline V end is reduced by 5 bases and the J end by 5 bases; junction bases left unmatched: 11. The CDR3, from cysteine to phenylalanine, totals 15 residues. Only CDR3 DNA remains: 45 bases, in frame from the first base. As encoded in the germline V gene (reference sequence), CDR1 is LNHNV while CDR2 is YYDKDF.